A single sample gave rise to the 11 T cell receptor beta chains below, sequenced in a study of shared clonotypes between healthy human individuals. TCRdb's copy holds only in-frame clones and misses some; the assay was immunoSEQ multiplex PCR. Among approximately 940,000 clones listed, 70% to 85% were seen once. Material: memory CD4+ T cells sorted from blood. Subset in this sample: CD45RA-negative fraction. These receptors were obtained from a man younger than 30 in good health.

The rearrangement joins TRBV28 to TRBJ2-1; D not resolved. CDR1 MDHEN and CDR2 SYDVKM come from the germline V gene. The CDR3 is 15 residues long. V lost 3 bases and J 3 bases, leaving 12 bases between the germline ends. The CDR3 protein is CASSFLSTHYNEQFF. The CDR3 DNA is TGTGCCAGCAGTTTCCTCTCTACCCACTACAATGAGCAGTTCTTC. Variable domain in full (rest from reference TRBV28 and TRBJ2-1): DVKVTQSSRYLVKRTGEKVFLECVQDMDHENMFWYRQDPGLGLRLIYFSYDVKMKEKGDIPEGYSVSREKKERFSLILESASTNQTSMYLCASSFLSTHYNEQFFGPGTRLTVL.

This sequence joins TRBV5-4 and TRBJ2-7, with TRBD2 as a possible D gene (5 bases). CDR1 is SGHNT and CDR2 is YYREEE in the germline V gene (reference sequence). V lost 0 bases, J lost 7 bases, and 14 bases lay in between. The CDR3 has 14 residues. CDR3 loop: CASSLGGPTGEQYF. The CDR3 DNA sequence: TGTGCCAGCAGCTTGGGTGGACCTACGGGGGAGCAGTACTTC.

The chain combines TRBV18 with TRBJ1-1; perhaps TRBD1 as D (5 bases). The germline gives CDR1 KGHSH, CDR2 LQKENI. V was cut by 3 bases and J by 1 base, with 12 bases left in between. The CDR3 spans 15 residues. The CDR3 DNA reads TGTGCCAGCTCACCTCGGGGGGGAGGGAACACTGAAGCTTTCTTT. Translation gives CASSPRGGGNTEAFF.

The table lists this clone with a count of one. The rearrangement uses TRBV2 and TRBJ2-1; the match to TRBD2 covers 7 bases. The trim removed 1 base at V and 7 bases at J, leaving 13 bases unmatched. Germline CDR1 is SNHLY and CDR2 is FYNNEI. The CDR3 extends over 17 amino acids. The CDR3 region is CASSEEPGGGPGNEQFF. The CDR3 DNA is TGTGCCAGCAGTGAAGAACCCGGGGGAGGGCCGGGGAATGAGCAGTTCTTC.

The rearrangement links TRBV5-1 to TRBJ2-1, with D possibly being TRBD2 (7 bases). V shed 0 bases and J shed 5 bases, with 12 bases lying between them. This CDR3 region has 15 residues. The germline V gene encodes CDR1 SGHRS and CDR2 YFSETQ. The CDR3 nucleotides are TGCGCCAGCAGCTTGGGGCGGGGGCCCAACAATGAGCAGTTCTTC. This gives the protein CASSLGRGPNNEQFF.

This chain joins TRBV30 and TRBJ1-2; the match to TRBD1 covers 7 bases. Trimming took 6 bases from V and 3 from J; bases not matched to a gene: 19. From germline, CDR1 is GTSNPN and CDR2 SVGIG (reference sequence). The CDR3 has 17 amino acids. The CDR3 nucleotides are TGTGCCTGCCGCAGACAGGGTAGAGGGCTTGCGGACTATGGCTACACCTTC. Encoded protein: CACRRQGRGLADYGYTF.

Points on this clone: Other DNA variants within this sample encode the same CDR3. This chain joins TRBV6-6 and TRBJ2-7; D perhaps matches TRBD1 (5 bases). V gave up 2 bases and J gave up 3 bases, with 8 bases separating them. The CDR3 consists of 13 residues. CDR1 is MNHNY and CDR2 is SVGAGI in the germline V gene (reference sequence). The CDR3 DNA reads TGTGCCAGCAGTTACGGGGCAGGCTACGAGCAGTACTTC. This gives the protein CASSYGAGYEQYF.

The chain has TRBV6-6 and TRBJ2-1, with D hard to call. Germline V gives CDR1 MNHNY, CDR2 SVGAGI (reference sequence). The CDR3 is made up of 11 amino acids. The CDR3 reads CVVAWNNEQFF. The CDR3 coding sequence is TGTGTAGTCGCTTGGAACAATGAGCAGTTCTTC.

On this clone: Other DNA variants within this sample encode the same CDR3. The CDR3 DNA is TGCGCCAGCAGTGAGCGGGGCACAGATACGCAGTATTTT. It encodes CASSERGTDTQYF. The chain couples TRBV10-1 to TRBJ2-3; D call uncertain. Germline V lookup: CDR1 WNHNN, CDR2 SYGVQD (reference sequence). This CDR3 is built from 13 residues. With 2 bases removed from V and 1 base from J, the gap between germline ends came to 4 bases.

This clone was seen a single time. The chain links TRBV4-1 to TRBJ1-1, with TRBD1 identical over 7 bases. The J segment lost 1 base and the V segment lost 4 bases, leaving 6 bases of the junction unmatched. Germline CDR1 and CDR2: MGHRA and YSYEKL. The CDR3 runs to 15 residues. As DNA, the CDR3 is TGCGCCAGCAGCCTAGACAGGGCGGGGAACACTGAAGCTTTCTTT. Translating it yields CASSLDRAGNTEAFF.

This chain connects TRBV7-2 to TRBJ1-1, with TRBD1 matching over 9 bases. CDR3 length equals 14 residues. Germline lookup yields CDR1 SGHTA and CDR2 FQGNSA. J gave up 1 base and V 5 bases, and 2 bases lay outside the gene matches. CDR3: CASSPTGGNTEAFF. The CDR3 nucleotides are TGTGCCAGCAGCCCGACAGGGGGGAACACTGAAGCTTTCTTT.